A selection of T cell receptor beta chains follows, all from one sample in a study of T cell responses to AZD1222 COVID-19 vaccine. Profiled with immunoSEQ multiplex PCR; TCRdb holds only in-frame clones, not every one. Of about 120,000 clones listed, roughly 91% are singletons. The sequenced sample was peripheral blood, obtained on day 0 of AZD1222 vaccination. The source of these receptors is an adult in good health. CDR3s include the opening cysteine and the closing phenylalanine or tryptophan. The D gene is left open where the match is weak. The size entry is marked missing in some rows and otherwise reads once, few, many or a size class.

d_call j_call v_call clone_size cdr3_aa cdr3_nt
. TRBJ1-6 TRBV6-5 . CASSYEGGTYNSPLHF TGTGCCAGCAGTTACGAGGGGGGAACCTATAATTCACCCCTCCACTTT
TRBD2 TRBJ2-7 TRBV5-1 . CASSGRDRTYEQYF TGCGCCAGCAGCGGGAGGGACCGGACCTACGAGCAGTACTTC
. TRBJ2-3 TRBV11-3 . CASSLESDTQYF TGTGCCAGCAGCTTAGAGTCTGATACGCAGTATTTT
TRBD1 TRBJ1-2 TRBV28 . CASSLFFRLTGLTLLGYTF TGTGCCAGCAGTTTATTTTTCCGTTTGACAGGGTTAACACTATTGGGCTACACCTTC
. TRBJ1-2 TRBV29-1 . CRATFLGGYTF TGCCGCGCAACCTTTTTGGGAGGCTACACCTTC
TRBD2 TRBJ2-7 TRBV9 once CASSTTSGSYEQYF TGTGCCAGCAGCACTACAAGCGGGAGCTACGAGCAGTACTTC
TRBD1 TRBJ1-5 TRBV2 . CASSGDRRVWNQPQHF TGTGCCAGCAGTGGGGACAGGAGGGTATGGAATCAGCCCCAGCATTTT
. TRBJ2-5 TRBV7-9 . CASSLVGYQETQYF TGTGCCAGCAGCTTAGTGGGGTACCAAGAGACCCAGTACTTC
TRBD1 TRBJ2-5 TRBV19 . CASSIGQGVETQYF TGTGCCAGTAGTATAGGACAGGGGGTTGAGACCCAGTACTTC
TRBD2 TRBJ2-3 TRBV5-4 . CASSLGGLAGLTDTQYF TGTGCCAGCAGCTTGGGTGGTCTAGCGGGCCTCACAGATACGCAGTATTTT
TRBD2 TRBJ2-2 TRBV5-4 . CASSPISGGNTGELFF TGTGCCAGCAGCCCCATTAGCGGGGGGAACACCGGGGAGCTGTTTTTT
TRBD2 TRBJ2-2 TRBV4-2 . CASSGLGTSGAPDTGELFF TGTGCCAGCAGCGGACTAGGGACTAGCGGGGCTCCCGACACCGGGGAGCTGTTTTTT
. TRBJ2-5 TRBV6-5 . CASSLPGETQYF TGTGCCAGCAGCCTGCCCGGAGAGACCCAGTACTTC
TRBD2 TRBJ2-3 TRBV9 . CASSVGRGGTDTQYF TGTGCCAGCAGCGTAGGGCGGGGGGGAACAGATACGCAGTATTTT
TRBD2 TRBJ2-3 TRBV5-4 . CASSPGTSGGSTDTQYF TGTGCCAGCAGCCCTGGTACTAGCGGGGGATCCACAGATACGCAGTATTTT
. TRBJ1-2 TRBV15 . CATSRGGEVEGYTF TGTGCCACCAGCAGAGGTGGGGAGGTGGAAGGCTACACCTTC
. TRBJ1-2 TRBV4-1 . CASSQVLGRRVYGYTF TGCGCCAGCAGCCAAGTTCTGGGACGGCGGGTCTATGGCTACACCTTC
. TRBJ1-5 TRBV6-2/TRBV6-3 once CASSPWGSNQPQHF TGTGCCAGCAGCCCGTGGGGAAGCAATCAGCCCCAGCATTTT
TRBD1 TRBJ2-7 TRBV7-9 . CASSLINMGQHYEQYF TGTGCCAGCAGCTTAATCAATATGGGACAGCACTACGAGCAGTACTTC
TRBD2 TRBJ2-1 TRBV5-4 . CASSALGGGIYNEQFF TGTGCCAGCAGTGCCCTCGGGGGGGGGATCTACAATGAGCAGTTCTTC
. TRBJ1-1 TRBV5-6 . CASSLVGGLATEAFF TGTGCCAGCAGCTTGGTTGGGGGGCTGGCCACTGAAGCTTTCTTT
TRBD1 TRBJ1-6 TRBV5-4 . CASSRDRGNSPLHF TGTGCCAGCAGCAGAGACAGGGGCAATTCACCCCTCCACTTT
. TRBJ1-2 TRBV15 . CATSRDPANYGYTF TGTGCCACCAGCAGAGACCCGGCTAACTATGGCTACACCTTC
TRBD1 TRBJ1-6 TRBV19 . CASSRTGMPGSYNSPLHF TGTGCCAGTAGCCGGACAGGGATGCCCGGGTCCTATAATTCACCCCTCCACTTT
. TRBJ1-2 TRBV6-2/TRBV6-3 once CASSIEGGNYGYTF TGTGCCAGCAGCATTGAGGGGGGCAACTATGGCTACACCTTC
TRBD2 TRBJ2-7 TRBV18 . CASSPPGLAGHEQYF TGTGCCAGCTCACCACCGGGACTAGCGGGCCACGAGCAGTACTTC